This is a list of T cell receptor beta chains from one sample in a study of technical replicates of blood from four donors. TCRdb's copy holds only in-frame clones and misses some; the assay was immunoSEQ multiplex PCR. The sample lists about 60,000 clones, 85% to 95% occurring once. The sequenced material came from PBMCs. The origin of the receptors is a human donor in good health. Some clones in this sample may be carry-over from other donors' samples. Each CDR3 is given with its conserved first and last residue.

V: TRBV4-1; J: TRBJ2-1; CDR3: CASTEIAGRGDEQFF
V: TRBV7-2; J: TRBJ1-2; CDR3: CASSPNGQVYGYTF
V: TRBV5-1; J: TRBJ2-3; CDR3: CASSSTGLVTDTQYF
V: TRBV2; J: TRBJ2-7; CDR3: CASKGTSGREQYF
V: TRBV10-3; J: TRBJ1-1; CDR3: CAISESTRNTEAFF
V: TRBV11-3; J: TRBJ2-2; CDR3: CASSSPRTGELFF
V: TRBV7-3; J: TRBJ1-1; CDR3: CASSLTGATEAFF
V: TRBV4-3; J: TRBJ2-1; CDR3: CASSQDRGLRNEQFF
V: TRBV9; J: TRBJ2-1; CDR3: CASSRGGSNDEQFF
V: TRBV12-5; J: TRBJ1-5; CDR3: CASGLLPTWAGDQPQHF
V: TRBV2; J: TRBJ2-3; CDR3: CASSLWRGGILDTQYF
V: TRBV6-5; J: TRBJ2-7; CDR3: CASSYSSGGLSYEQYF
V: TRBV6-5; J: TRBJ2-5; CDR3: CASSYSGGLTETQYF
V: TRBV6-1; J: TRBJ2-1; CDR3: CASSVSNFEQFF
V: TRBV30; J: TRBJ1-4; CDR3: CAWSQGSLPYEKLFF
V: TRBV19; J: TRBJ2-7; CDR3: CASSIDLPGWGEQYF
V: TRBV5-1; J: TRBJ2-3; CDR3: CASSGTGTDTQYF
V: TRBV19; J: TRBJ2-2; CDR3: CASSIQKLGGAGELFF
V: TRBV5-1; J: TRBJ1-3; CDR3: CASSVTGTGFGNTIYF
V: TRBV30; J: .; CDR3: CAWSVPGSPIYEQYF
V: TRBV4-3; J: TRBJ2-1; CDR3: CASSRSATSGKYNEQFF
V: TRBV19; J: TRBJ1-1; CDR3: CASSNYPRAEAFF
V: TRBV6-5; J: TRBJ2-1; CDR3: CASSYPGLAGGEQFF
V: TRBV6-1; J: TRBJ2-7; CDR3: CASSATISGLYEQYF
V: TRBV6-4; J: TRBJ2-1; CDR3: CASSDSGGEGEQFF
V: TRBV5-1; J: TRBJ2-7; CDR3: CASSLAYGTSGRGYEQYF
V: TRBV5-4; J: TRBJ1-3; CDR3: CASSFKEGTGNTIYF
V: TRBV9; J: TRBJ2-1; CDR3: CASSLVAGVGTEQFF
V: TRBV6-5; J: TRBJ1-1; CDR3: CASSYSPQGHTEAFF
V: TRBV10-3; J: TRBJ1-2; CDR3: CAISLQETTGTNGYTF
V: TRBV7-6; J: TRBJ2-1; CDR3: CASSPQSGLFDNEQFF
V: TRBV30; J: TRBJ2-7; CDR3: CAWSTGGSSYEQYF
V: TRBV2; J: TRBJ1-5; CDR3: CASCPDRGQPQHF
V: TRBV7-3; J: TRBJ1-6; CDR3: CASSLTGSHSTNSPLHF
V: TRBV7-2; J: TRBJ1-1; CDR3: CASSLGRPTEAFF
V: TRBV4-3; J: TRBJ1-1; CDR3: CASSQDTGLNTEAFF
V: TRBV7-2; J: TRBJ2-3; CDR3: CASSSPRWRAGGATDTQYF
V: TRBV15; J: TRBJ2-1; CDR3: CATRGGDRDYNEQFF
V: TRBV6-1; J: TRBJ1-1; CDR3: CASSESRAGGAFF
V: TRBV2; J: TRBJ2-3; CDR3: CASRREARAQYF
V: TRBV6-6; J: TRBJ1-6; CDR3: CASSYSGTGNSPLHF
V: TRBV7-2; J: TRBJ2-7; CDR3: CASSLGGLAYEQYF
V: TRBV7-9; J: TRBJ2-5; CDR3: CASRSPRASGWEETQYF
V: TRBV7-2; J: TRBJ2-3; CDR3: CASSLSVTQYF
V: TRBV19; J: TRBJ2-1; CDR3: CASSIRYNEQFF
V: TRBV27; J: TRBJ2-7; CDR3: CASSPLGVEQYF
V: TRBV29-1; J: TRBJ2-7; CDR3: CSVWTGGTYEQYF
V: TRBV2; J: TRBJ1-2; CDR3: CASSDLFGGNTF
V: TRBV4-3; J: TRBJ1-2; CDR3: CASSQDGASSSHYGYTF
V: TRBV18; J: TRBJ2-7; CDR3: CASSPGGGPYEQYF
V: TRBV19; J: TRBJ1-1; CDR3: CASSIWDRDEAFF
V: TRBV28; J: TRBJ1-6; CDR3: CASSASGTDNSPLHF